Listed below are T cell receptor beta chains from one sample, sequenced in a study of low-dose radiotherapy and immunotherapy resistance in tumors. Each CDR3 protein gets one entry after TCRdb re-called the reads with MiXCR. The data show approximately 70,000 distinct CDR3 sequences, around 30% seen once. The specimen comprised PBMCs, sampled before treatment. The receptors were sampled from a female donor with ovarian cancer. Each CDR3 is given with its conserved first and last residue. D genes are given only for firm matches. Only part of the rows carry a size: once, few, many, or a class if the clone is expanded.

DNA	CDR3	size	length	V	J	D
TGCAGTGCTCCCGGACTAGCGGGGGGTACCGGGGAGACCCAGTACTTC	CSAPGLAGGTGETQYF	NA	16	TRBV20-1	TRBJ2-5	TRBD2
TGTGCCAGCAGTTTAAGACCAGACCCCAACATTCAGTACTTC	CASSLRPDPNIQYF	NA	14	TRBV27	TRBJ2-4	NA
TGTGCCAGCAGCTTGGCGGCAGGGGGACGTCAGCCCCAGCATTTT	CASSLAAGGRQPQHF	many	15	TRBV5-5	TRBJ1-5	TRBD1
TGTGCCAGCAGCCTGACAGATTACAATGAGCAGTTCTTC	CASSLTDYNEQFF	few	13	TRBV4-2	TRBJ2-1	NA
TGCGCCAGCAGCCGAAGACTAGCGGGGGCCCCGAACACCGGGGAGCTGTTTTTT	CASSRRLAGAPNTGELFF	many	18	TRBV4-1	TRBJ2-2	TRBD2
TGCAGCGTTGGGGGGAATAGCAATCAGCCCCAGCATTTT	CSVGGNSNQPQHF	many	13	TRBV29-1	TRBJ1-5	NA
TGTGCCAGCAGTTACGGAGAGACCCAGTACTTC	CASSYGETQYF	NA	11	TRBV6-2/TRBV6-3	TRBJ2-5	NA
TGTGCCAGCAGCTTCCCCGTCGGGCCCCTTGGGGAAGCTTTCTTT	CASSFPVGPLGEAFF	many	15	TRBV11-2	TRBJ1-1	NA
TGTGCCATACTAGCGGGAACTTACAATGAGCAGTTCTTC	CAILAGTYNEQFF	many	13	TRBV10-3	TRBJ2-1	TRBD2
TGTGCCAGCAGCCCGCGACGAGAGAACACTGAAGCTTTCTTT	CASSPRRENTEAFF	NA	14	TRBV5-3	TRBJ1-1	NA
TGTGCCAGCAGCCAAGTGTCGGCTAGCGGGGGGCCCCACGAGCAGTACTTC	CASSQVSASGGPHEQYF	many	17	TRBV4-2	TRBJ2-7	TRBD2
TGTGCCAGCAGCTTAGACCAGACAGGGGCCGGCTACACCTTC	CASSLDQTGAGYTF	many	14	TRBV7-2	TRBJ1-2	TRBD1
TGTGCCAGCAACAGAGGCTACGAGCAGTACTTC	CASNRGYEQYF	NA	11	TRBV2	TRBJ2-7	NA
TGTGCCAGCAGTTCCGTCGCCGGGACCACCCACGAGCAGTACTTC	CASSSVAGTTHEQYF	many	15	TRBV6-6	TRBJ2-7	NA
TGTGCCAGCAGACCCGGGACCCCGGCCACTAACTATGGCTACACCTTC	CASRPGTPATNYGYTF	NA	16	TRBV2	TRBJ1-2	NA
TGTGCCAGCAGTGAAACTCTCCCGGGACAGGGGGCCCATGAGCAGTTCTTC	CASSETLPGQGAHEQFF	many	17	TRBV2	TRBJ2-1	TRBD1
TGTGCCAGCACCATGGGCGGGTATGAAAAACTGTTTTTT	CASTMGGYEKLFF	many	13	TRBV7-8	TRBJ1-4	NA
TGTGCCAGCAGTTACCCTAAGGGTCCCGGGGGGACCCAAGAGACCCAGTACTTC	CASSYPKGPGGTQETQYF	NA	18	TRBV6-1	TRBJ2-5	TRBD2
TGTGCCAGCAGCCCGGAGGGCGGACAGATAGAGACCCAGTACTTC	CASSPEGGQIETQYF	NA	15	TRBV5-4	TRBJ2-5	NA
TGTGCCAGCAGTTACAGGGGAGCAACTAATGAAAAACTGTTTTTT	CASSYRGATNEKLFF	many	15	TRBV6-2/TRBV6-3	TRBJ1-4	NA
TGTGCTAGTGGTTTGGCCCCTAAACCCGGACTAGCGTCGGCCGGGGAGCTGTTTTTT	CASGLAPKPGLASAGELFF	many	19	TRBV12-5	TRBJ2-2	TRBD2
TGCAGTGCGGAACTAGCGGGAGCTAACTCCTACGAGCAGTACTTC	CSAELAGANSYEQYF	NA	15	TRBV20-1	TRBJ2-7	TRBD2
TGTGCCAGCAGTTATGGACAGGGGACCAACTATGGCTACACCTTC	CASSYGQGTNYGYTF	many	15	TRBV6-6	TRBJ1-2	TRBD1
TGTGCCAGTAGGAACAGGCGGGGTGAGCAGTTCTTC	CASRNRRGEQFF	many	12	TRBV19	TRBJ2-1	NA